These 7 T cell receptor beta chains were all obtained from the same sample, sequenced in a study of T cell responses to AZD1222 COVID-19 vaccine. Sequenced by immunoSEQ multiplex PCR; TCRdb stores in-frame clones only, minus some. The sample carries approximately 120,000 clones, roughly 86% recorded once. This material consisted of peripheral blood, taken 28 days after the second AZD1222 dose. The receptors here all came from an adult who received the AZD1222 COVID-19 vaccine.

J is TRBJ1-3 and V is TRBV4-3; D is ambiguous. The germline V gene encodes CDR1 LGHNA and CDR2 YSLEER. The CDR3 has 17 amino acids. Trimming pared 4 bases from V and 0 bases from J, leaving 16 bases between. CDR3: CASSRTSDANSGNTIYF. The CDR3 nucleotides read TGCGCCAGCAGCCGCACCTCGGACGCGAACTCTGGAAACACCATATATTTT.

The genes are TRBV11-3 and TRBJ2-1; TRBD2 might be the D (5 bases). The CDR3 totals 16 residues. V lost 4 bases and J lost 5, with 18 bases in between. Germline lookup yields CDR1 SGHNT and CDR2 YENEEA. CDR3 nucleotide sequence: TGTGCCAGCAGCTCCTTAGGGTCCGGGGTCAACAATGAGCAGTTCTTC. Amino acid sequence: CASSSLGSGVNNEQFF.

The chain carries TRBV9 and TRBJ1-6; D is undetermined. Germline V gene lookup returns CDR1 SGDLS and CDR2 YYNGEE. V was cut by 1 base and J by 5 bases, with 4 bases left in between. The CDR3 sequence is 13 residues long. CDR3 region: CASSVTDNSPLHF. CDR3 DNA sequence: TGTGCCAGCAGCGTAACAGATAATTCACCCCTCCACTTT.

This chain links TRBV6-1 with TRBJ2-3, with 9 positions matching TRBD1. V was pared by 2 bases and J by 6 bases, with 9 bases of the junction left unmatched. The CDR3 totals 16 residues. Germline CDR1 and CDR2: MNHNS and SASEGT. In DNA form, the CDR3 reads TGTGCCAGCAGTGAACGGGTACAGGGGGCTCGCGATACGCAGTATTTT. Protein: CASSERVQGARDTQYF.

This sequence joins TRBV10-3 and TRBJ2-7; 8 nucleotides line up with TRBD1. Germline V CDR1 and CDR2: ENHRY, SYGVKD. The CDR3 covers 13 residues. The trim removed 4 bases at V and 4 bases at J, leaving 3 bases unmatched. CDR3 sequence reads: CAISGTGRYEQYF. In nucleotides, the CDR3 is TGTGCCATCAGTGGGACAGGGAGATACGAGCAGTACTTC.

V usage is TRBV6-2 or TRBV6-3 and J usage is TRBJ1-2, with D perhaps TRBD1 (6 bases). The CDR3 is 14 residues long. With 5 bases removed from V and 4 bases from J, the gap between germline ends came to 14 bases. The germline CDR1 and CDR2 sequences are MNHEY and SVGEGT. The CDR3 reads CASSSTGLVYGYTF. CDR3 coding DNA: TGTGCCAGCAGTAGTACAGGGCTTGTCTATGGCTACACCTTC.

The J gene is TRBJ1-4, the V gene TRBV18; the match to TRBD1 covers 9 bases. Germline V lookup: CDR1 KGHSH, CDR2 LQKENI. There are 15 residues in the CDR3. The V and J ends lost 3 bases and 6 bases, in that order; junction bases with no gene match: 5. The CDR3 DNA reads as TGTGCCAGCTCACCCCAACGGGACAGGGATGAAAAACTGTTTTTT. This encodes CASSPQRDRDEKLFF.